This T cell receptor beta chain was documented in a study of blood T cell repertoires in COVID-19. With 4 bases clipped from V and 7 bases from J, the junction kept 2 bases outside the gene matches. The CDR3 is 12 amino acids. Looked up from germline, CDR1 is KGHDR and CDR2 is SFDVKD. Method: immunoSEQ multiplex PCR; TCRdb's copy keeps in-frame clones and lacks some. The sample has about 190,000 clones, about 82% seen once. This clonotype was obtained from a woman aged 25-40 years with acute or convalescent COVID-19. Material for sequencing was peripheral blood. The chain employs TRBV24-1 and TRBJ1-2; TRBD1 matches at 7 bases. The DNA of the CDR3 is TGTGCCACCAGTGACGGGACAGTTGGCTACACCTTC. This codes for CATSDGTVGYTF.